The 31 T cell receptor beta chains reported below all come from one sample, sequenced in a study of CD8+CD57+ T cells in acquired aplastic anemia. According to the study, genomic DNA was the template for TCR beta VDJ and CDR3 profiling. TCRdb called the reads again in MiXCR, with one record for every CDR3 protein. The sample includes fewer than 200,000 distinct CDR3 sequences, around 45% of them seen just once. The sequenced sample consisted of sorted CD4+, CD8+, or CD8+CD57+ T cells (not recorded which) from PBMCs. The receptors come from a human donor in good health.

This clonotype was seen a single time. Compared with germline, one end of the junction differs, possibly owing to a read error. The CDR3 nucleotides are TGTGCCAGTAGTGGACGGAACCAGGAGACCCAGTACTTC. Its protein product is CASSGRNQETQYF. This chain connects TRBV19 to TRBJ2-5; no reliable D call. Germline loops: CDR1 LNHDA, CDR2 SQIVND (reference sequence). The CDR3 covers 13 residues.

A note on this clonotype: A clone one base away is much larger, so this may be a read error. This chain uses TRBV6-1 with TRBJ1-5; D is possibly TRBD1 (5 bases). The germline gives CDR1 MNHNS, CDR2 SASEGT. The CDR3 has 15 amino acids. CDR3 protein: CANSEAGRGNQPQHF. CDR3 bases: TGTGCCAACAGTGAAGCGGGGCGCGGCAATCAGCCCCAGCATTTT.

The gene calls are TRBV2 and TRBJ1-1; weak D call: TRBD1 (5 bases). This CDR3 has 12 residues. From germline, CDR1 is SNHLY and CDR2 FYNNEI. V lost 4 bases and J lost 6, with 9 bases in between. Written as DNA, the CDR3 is TGTGCCAGCAGTGGAGGGGTCGCTGAAGCTTTCTTT. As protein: CASSGGVAEAFF. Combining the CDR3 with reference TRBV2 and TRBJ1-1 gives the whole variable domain EPEVTQTPSHQVTQMGQEVILRCVPISNHLYFYWYRQILGQKVEFLVSFYNNEISEKSEIFDDQFSVERPDGSNFTLKIRSTKLEDSAMYFCASSGGVAEAFFGQGTRLTVV.

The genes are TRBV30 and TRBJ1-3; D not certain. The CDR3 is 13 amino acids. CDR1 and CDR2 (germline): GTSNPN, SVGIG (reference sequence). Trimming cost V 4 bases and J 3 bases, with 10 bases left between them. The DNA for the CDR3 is TGTGCCTGGAAAGGGAGTCATGGAAACACCATATATTTT. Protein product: CAWKGSHGNTIYF. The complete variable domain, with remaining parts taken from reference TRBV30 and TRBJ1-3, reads SQTIHQWPATLVQPVGSPLSLECTVEGTSNPNLYWYRQAAGRGLQLLFYSVGIGQISSEVPQNLSASRPQDRQFILSSKKLLLSDSGFYLCAWKGSHGNTIYFGEGSWLTVV.

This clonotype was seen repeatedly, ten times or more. The chain's CDR3 is CASSQGTGSAPFF. In DNA form, the CDR3 reads TGTGCCAGCAGCCAAGGGACAGGGAGCGCGCCTTTCTTT. The V and J genes are TRBV3-1 and TRBJ1-1, with 8 bases lining up with TRBD1. CDR3 length: 13 amino acids. Looked up from germline, CDR1 is LGHDT and CDR2 is YNNKEL (reference sequence). The ends lost 1 base at V and 12 bases at J; junction bases unmatched: 7.

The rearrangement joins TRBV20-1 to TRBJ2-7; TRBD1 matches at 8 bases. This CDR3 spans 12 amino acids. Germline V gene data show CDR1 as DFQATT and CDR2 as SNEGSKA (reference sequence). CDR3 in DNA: TGCGCCTTAGGACAGGGAGACTACGAGCAGTACTTC. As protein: CALGQGDYEQYF.

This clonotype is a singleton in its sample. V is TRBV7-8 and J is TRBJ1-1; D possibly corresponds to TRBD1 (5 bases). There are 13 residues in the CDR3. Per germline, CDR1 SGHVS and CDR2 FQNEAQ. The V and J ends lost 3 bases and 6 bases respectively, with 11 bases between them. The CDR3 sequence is CASSFDGTAEAFF. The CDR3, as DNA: TGTGCCAGCAGCTTTGACGGGACGGCTGAAGCTTTCTTT.

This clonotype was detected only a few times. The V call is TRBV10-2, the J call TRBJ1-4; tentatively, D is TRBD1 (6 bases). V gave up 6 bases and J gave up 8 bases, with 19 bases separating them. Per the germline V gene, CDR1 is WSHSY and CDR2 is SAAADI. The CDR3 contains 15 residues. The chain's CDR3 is CASSGGEGGGEKLFF. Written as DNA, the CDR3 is TGCGCCAGCAGCGGGGGGGAGGGGGGCGGAGAAAAACTGTTTTTT.

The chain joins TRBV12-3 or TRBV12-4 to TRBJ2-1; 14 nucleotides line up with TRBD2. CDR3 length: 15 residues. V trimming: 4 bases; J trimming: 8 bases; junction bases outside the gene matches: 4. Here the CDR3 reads CASSSTSGRAHEQFF. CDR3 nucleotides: TGTGCCAGCAGTTCGACTAGCGGGAGGGCCCATGAGCAGTTCTTC.

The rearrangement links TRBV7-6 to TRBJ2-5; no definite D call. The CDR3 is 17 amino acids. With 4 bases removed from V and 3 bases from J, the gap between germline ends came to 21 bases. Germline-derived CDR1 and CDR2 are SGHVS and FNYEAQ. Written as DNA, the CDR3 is TGTGCCAGCAGCTCGCTTCGACTGGGTCCGGGCGAAGAGACCCAGTACTTC. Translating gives CASSSLRLGPGEETQYF.

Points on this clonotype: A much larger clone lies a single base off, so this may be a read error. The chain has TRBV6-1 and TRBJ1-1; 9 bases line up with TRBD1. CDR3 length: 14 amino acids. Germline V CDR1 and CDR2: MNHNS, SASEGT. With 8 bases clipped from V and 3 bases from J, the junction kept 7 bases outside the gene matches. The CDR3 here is CASRTGGADTEAFF. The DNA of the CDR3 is TGTGCCAGCCGAACAGGGGGCGCGGACACTGAAGCTTTCTTT.

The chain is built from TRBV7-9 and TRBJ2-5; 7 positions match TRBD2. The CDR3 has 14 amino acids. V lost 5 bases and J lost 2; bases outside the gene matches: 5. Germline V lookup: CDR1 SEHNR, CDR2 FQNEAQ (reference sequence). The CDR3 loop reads CASSSPSGQETQYF. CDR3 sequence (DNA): TGTGCCAGCAGCAGTCCTAGCGGACAAGAGACCCAGTACTTC.

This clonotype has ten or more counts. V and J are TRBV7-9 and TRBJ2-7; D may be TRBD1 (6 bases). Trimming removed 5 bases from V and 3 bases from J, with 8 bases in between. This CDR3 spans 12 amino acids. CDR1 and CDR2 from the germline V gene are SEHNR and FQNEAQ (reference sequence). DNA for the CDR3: TGTGCCAGCAGCCTCAGGGGCTACGAGCAGTACTTC. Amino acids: CASSLRGYEQYF.

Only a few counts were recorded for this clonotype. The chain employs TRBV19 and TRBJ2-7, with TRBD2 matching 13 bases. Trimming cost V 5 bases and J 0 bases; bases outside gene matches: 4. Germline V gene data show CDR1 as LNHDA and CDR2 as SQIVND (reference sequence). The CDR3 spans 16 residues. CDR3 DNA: TGTGCCAGTAGTGTAAGGACTAGCGGGAGCTCCTACGAGCAGTACTTC. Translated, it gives CASSVRTSGSSYEQYF.

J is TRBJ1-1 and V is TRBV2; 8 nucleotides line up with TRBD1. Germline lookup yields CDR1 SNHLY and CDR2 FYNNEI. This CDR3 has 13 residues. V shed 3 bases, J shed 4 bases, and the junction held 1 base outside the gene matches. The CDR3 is CASSDDRGTEAFF. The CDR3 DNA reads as TGTGCCAGCAGTGATGACAGGGGCACTGAAGCTTTCTTT. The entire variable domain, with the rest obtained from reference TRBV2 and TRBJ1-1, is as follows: EPEVTQTPSHQVTQMGQEVILRCVPISNHLYFYWYRQILGQKVEFLVSFYNNEISEKSEIFDDQFSVERPDGSNFTLKIRSTKLEDSAMYFCASSDDRGTEAFFGQGTRLTVV.

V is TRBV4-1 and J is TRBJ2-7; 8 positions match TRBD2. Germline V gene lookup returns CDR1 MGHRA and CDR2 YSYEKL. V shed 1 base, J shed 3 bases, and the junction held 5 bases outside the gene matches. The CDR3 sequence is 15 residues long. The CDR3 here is CASSQGRGGIYEQYF. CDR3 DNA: TGCGCCAGCAGCCAAGGTCGCGGGGGGATCTACGAGCAGTACTTC.

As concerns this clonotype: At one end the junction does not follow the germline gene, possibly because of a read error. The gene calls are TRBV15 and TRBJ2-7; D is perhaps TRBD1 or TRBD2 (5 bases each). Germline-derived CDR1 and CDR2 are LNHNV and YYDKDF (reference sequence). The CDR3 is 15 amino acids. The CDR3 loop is CATSRDRGELYVQYF. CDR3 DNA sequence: TGTGCCACCAGCAGAGATAGAGGGGAACTCTACGTGCAGTACTTC.

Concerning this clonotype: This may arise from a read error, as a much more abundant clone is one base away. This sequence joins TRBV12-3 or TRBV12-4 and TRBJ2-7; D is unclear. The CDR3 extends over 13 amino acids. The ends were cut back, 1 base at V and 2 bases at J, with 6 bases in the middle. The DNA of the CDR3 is TGTGCCAGCAGTTTAGGCCTGCCCTACGAGCAGTACTTC. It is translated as CASSLGLPYEQYF.

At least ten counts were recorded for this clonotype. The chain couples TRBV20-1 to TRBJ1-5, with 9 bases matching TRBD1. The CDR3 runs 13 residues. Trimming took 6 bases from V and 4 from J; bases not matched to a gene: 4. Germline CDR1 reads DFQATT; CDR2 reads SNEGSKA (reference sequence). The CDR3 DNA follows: TGCAGTGCGACGGGACAGGGTAATCAGCCCCAGCATTTT. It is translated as CSATGQGNQPQHF.

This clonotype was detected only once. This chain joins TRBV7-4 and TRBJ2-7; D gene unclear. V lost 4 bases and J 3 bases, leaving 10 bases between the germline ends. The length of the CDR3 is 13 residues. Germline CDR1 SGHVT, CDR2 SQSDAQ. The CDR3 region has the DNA TGTGCCAGCAGCTCTGCGGCGAACTACGAGCAGTACTTC. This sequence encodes CASSSAANYEQYF.

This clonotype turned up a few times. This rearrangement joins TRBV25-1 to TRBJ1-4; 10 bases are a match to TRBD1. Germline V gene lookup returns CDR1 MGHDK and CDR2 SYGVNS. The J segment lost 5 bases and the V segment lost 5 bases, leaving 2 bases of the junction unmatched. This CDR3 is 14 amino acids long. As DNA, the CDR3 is TGTGCCAGCAGTCGGGACAGGGGAAATGAAAAACTGTTTTTT. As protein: CASSRDRGNEKLFF. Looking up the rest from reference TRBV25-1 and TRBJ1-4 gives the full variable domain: EADIYQTPRYLVIGTGKKITLECSQTMGHDKMYWYQQDPGMELHLIHYSYGVNSTEKGDLSSESTVSRIRTEHFPLTLESARPSHTSQYLCASSRDRGNEKLFFGSGTQLSVL.

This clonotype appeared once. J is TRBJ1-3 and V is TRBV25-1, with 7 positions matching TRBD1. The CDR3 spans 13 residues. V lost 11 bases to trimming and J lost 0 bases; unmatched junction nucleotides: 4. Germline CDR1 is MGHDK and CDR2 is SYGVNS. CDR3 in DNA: TGTGCCTGGGGACAGAGCTCTGGAAACACCATATATTTT. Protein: CAWGQSSGNTIYF.

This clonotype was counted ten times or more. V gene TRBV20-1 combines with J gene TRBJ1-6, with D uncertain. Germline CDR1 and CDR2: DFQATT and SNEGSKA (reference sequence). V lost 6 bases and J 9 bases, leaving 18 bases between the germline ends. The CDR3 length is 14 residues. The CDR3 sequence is CSASSGGRVSPLHF. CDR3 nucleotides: TGCAGTGCGTCGTCCGGCGGGAGGGTTTCACCCCTCCACTTT.

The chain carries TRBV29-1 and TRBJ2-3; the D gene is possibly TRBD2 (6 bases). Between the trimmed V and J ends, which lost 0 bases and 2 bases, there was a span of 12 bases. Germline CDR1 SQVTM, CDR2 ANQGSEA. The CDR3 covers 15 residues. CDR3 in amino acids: CSVEDQEGYTDTQYF. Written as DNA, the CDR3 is TGCAGCGTTGAAGATCAGGAGGGATACACAGATACGCAGTATTTT.

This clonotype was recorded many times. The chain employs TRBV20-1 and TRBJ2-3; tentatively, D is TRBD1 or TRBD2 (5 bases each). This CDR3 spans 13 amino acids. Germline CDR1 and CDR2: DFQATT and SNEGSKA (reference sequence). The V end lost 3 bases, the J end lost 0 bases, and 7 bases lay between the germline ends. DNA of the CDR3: TGCAGTGCTAGGGGGGATAGCACAGATACGCAGTATTTT. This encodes CSARGDSTDTQYF.

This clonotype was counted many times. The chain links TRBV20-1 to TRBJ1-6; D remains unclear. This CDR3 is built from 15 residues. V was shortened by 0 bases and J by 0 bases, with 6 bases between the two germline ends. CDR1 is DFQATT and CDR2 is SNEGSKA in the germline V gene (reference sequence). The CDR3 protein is CSAREGSSYNSPLHF. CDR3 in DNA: TGCAGTGCTAGAGAAGGAAGCTCCTATAATTCACCCCTCCACTTT.

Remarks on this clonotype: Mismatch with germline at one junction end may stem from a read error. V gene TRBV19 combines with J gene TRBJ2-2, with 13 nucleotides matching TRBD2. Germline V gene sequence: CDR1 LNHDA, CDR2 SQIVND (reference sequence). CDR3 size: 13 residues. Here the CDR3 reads CASSIGTSGGLFF. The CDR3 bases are TGTGCCAGTAGTATAGGGACTAGCGGGGGGCTGTTTTTT.

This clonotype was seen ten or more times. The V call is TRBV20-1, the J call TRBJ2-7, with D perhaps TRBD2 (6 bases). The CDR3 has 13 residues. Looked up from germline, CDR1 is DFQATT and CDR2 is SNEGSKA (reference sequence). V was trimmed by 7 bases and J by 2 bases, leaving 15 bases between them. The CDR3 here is CSGGGTLTYEQYF. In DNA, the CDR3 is TGCAGTGGTGGGGGGACCCTAACCTACGAGCAGTACTTC.

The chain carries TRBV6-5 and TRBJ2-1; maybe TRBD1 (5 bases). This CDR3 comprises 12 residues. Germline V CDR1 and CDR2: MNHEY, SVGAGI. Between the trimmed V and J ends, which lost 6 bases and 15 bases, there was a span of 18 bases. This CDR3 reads CASSYQGPSRFF. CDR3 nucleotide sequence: TGTGCCAGCAGCTATCAGGGTCCCTCGCGGTTCTTC.

The CDR3 nucleotides read TGTGCCAGTAGTATAGGGGCCGTTTATAGCAATCAGCCCCAGCATTTT. Translated, it gives CASSIGAVYSNQPQHF. This chain uses TRBV19 with TRBJ1-5; D remains ambiguous. Germline V gene lookup returns CDR1 LNHDA and CDR2 SQIVND (reference sequence). Trimming removed 1 base at V and 0 bases at J, with 10 bases between. This CDR3 has 16 amino acids.

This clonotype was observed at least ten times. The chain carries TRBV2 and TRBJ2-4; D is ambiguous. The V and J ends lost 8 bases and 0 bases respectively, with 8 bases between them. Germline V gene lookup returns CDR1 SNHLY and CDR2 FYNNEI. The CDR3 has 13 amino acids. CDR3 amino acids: CASEALAKNIQYF. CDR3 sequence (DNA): TGTGCCAGCGAAGCCTTAGCCAAAAACATTCAGTACTTC. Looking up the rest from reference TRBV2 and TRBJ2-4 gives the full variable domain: EPEVTQTPSHQVTQMGQEVILRCVPISNHLYFYWYRQILGQKVEFLVSFYNNEISEKSEIFDDQFSVERPDGSNFTLKIRSTKLEDSAMYFCASEALAKNIQYFGAGTRLSVL.